This T cell receptor beta chain came from a study of blood T cell repertoires in COVID-19. For the study at large: Samples representing acute and convalescent COVID-19 were sourced from the United States, Italy and Spain. PBMCs, B-cell-depleted T cells, or T cells were the source of the cDNA or gDNA that made up the material.

Authors' data handling: Estimated nucleated cell counts came from reference gene primer amplification. TCRdb's table, derived via immunoSEQ multiplex PCR, lists solely in-frame clones and lacks some. V, J and clone size are those of that table, while D and trimming were read from the DNA. The sample has 220,000 or so clones; about 89% are singletons. The clonotype comes from a man aged 60-69 years who had recovered from COVID-19. The specimen sequenced was peripheral blood.

The CDR3 region is CASSYSVQTYNEQFF. The CDR3 DNA reads as TGTGCCAGCAGTTACTCTGTACAGACCTACAATGAGCAGTTCTTC. This chain connects TRBV6-6 to TRBJ2-1; D call uncertain. V was trimmed by 0 bases and J by 2 bases, leaving 8 bases between them. The germline V gene encodes CDR1 MNHNY and CDR2 SVGAGI (reference sequence). CDR3 length: 15 amino acids.